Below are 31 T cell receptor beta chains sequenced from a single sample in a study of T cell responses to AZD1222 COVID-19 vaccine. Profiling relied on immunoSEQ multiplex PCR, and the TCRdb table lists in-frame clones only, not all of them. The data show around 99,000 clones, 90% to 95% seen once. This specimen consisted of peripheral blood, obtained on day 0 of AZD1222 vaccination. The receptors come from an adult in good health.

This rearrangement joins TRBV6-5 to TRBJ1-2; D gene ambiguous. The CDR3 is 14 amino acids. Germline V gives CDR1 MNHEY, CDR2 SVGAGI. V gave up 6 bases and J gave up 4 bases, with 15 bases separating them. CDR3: CASRGSGQFYGYTF. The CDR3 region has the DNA TGTGCCAGCAGGGGAAGTGGGCAGTTCTATGGCTACACCTTC.

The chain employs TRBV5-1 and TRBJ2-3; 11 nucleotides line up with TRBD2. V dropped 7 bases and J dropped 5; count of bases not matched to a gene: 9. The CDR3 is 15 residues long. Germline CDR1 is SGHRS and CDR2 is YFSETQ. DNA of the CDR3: TGCGCCAGCGGTCCTAGCGGGGGGCTGATAGATACGCAGTATTTT. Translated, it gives CASGPSGGLIDTQYF.

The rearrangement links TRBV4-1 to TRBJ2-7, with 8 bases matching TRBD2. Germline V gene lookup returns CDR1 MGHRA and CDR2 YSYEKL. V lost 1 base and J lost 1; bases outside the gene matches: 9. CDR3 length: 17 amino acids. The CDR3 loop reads CASSQGILAGPSYEQYF. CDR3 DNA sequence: TGCGCCAGCAGCCAAGGAATCCTAGCGGGCCCTTCCTACGAGCAGTACTTC.

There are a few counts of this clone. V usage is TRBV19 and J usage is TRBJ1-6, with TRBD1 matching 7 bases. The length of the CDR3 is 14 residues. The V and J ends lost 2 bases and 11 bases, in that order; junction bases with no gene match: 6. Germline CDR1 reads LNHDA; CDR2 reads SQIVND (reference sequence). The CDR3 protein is CASSILTGIAPLHF. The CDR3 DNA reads TGTGCCAGTAGTATATTGACAGGGATTGCACCCCTCCACTTT.

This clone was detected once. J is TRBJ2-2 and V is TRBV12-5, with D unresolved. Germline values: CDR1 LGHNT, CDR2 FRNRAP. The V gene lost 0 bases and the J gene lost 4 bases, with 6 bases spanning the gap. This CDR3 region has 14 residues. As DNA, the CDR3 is TGTGCTAGTGGTTTGGTACCTGGCACCGGGGAGCTGTTTTTT. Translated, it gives CASGLVPGTGELFF.

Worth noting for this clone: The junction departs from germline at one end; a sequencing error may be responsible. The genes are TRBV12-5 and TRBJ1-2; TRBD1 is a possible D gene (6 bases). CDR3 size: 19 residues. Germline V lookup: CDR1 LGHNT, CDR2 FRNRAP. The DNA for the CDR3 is TGTGCTAGTGGATTGGGCAGACGGGACAATCCGGGCGTCGGCTATGGCTACACCTTC. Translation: CASGLGRRDNPGVGYGYTF.

The CDR3 DNA sequence: TGCGCCAGCAGCTTGGAAGGGACAGGGATCAATGAGCAGTTCTTC. It translates to CASSLEGTGINEQFF. The rearrangement joins TRBV5-1 to TRBJ2-1, with 9 bases fitting TRBD1. V lost 0 bases, J lost 6 bases, and 4 bases stayed unmatched. Germline values: CDR1 SGHRS, CDR2 YFSETQ. This CDR3 comprises 15 residues.

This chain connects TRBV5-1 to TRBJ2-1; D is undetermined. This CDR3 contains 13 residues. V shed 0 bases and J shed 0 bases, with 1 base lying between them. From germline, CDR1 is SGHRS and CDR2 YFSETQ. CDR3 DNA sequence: TGCGCCAGCAGCTTGGCCTCCTACAATGAGCAGTTCTTC. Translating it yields CASSLASYNEQFF. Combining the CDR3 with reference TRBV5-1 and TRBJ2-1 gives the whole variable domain KAGVTQTPRYLIKTRGQQVTLSCSPISGHRSVSWYQQTPGQGLQFLFEYFSETQRNKGNFPGRFSGRQFSNSRSEMNVSTLELGDSALYLCASSLASYNEQFFGPGTRLTVL.

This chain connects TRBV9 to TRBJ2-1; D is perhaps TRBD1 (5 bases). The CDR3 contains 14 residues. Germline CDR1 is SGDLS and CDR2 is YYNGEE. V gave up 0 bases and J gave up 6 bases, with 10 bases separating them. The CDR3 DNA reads TGTGCCAGCAGCGTAGCTCTAGGGGTCAATGAGCAGTTCTTC. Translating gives CASSVALGVNEQFF.

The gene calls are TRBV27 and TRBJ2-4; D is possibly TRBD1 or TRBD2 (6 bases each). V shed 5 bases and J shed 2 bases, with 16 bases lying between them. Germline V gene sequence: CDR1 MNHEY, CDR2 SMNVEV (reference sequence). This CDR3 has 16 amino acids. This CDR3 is CASSLSGAMTKNIQYF. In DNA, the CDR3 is TGTGCCAGCAGTCTTTCGGGGGCTATGACCAAAAACATTCAGTACTTC.

CDR3 region: CAWDRGRSYGYTF. The CDR3, as DNA: TGTGCCTGGGACAGGGGTAGGAGCTATGGCTACACCTTC. This chain links TRBV30 with TRBJ1-2; 8 nucleotides agree with TRBD1. Germline loops: CDR1 GTSNPN, CDR2 SVGIG (reference sequence). V shed 5 bases, J shed 4 bases, and the junction held 6 bases outside the gene matches. CDR3 length: 13 residues.

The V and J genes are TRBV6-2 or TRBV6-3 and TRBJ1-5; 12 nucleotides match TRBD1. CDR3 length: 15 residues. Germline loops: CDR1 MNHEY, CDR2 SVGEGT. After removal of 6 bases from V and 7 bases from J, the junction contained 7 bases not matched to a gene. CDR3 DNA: TGTGCCAGCAGCCCGGGACAGGGGGCCTGGCAGCCCCAGCATTTT. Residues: CASSPGQGAWQPQHF.

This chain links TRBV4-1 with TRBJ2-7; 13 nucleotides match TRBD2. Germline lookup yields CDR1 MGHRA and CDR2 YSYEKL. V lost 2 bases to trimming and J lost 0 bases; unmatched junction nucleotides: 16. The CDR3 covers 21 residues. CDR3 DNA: TGCGCCAGCAGCCAAACCTCCCTGCGCGGGACTAGCGGGATTTACTCCTACGAGCAGTACTTC. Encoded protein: CASSQTSLRGTSGIYSYEQYF.

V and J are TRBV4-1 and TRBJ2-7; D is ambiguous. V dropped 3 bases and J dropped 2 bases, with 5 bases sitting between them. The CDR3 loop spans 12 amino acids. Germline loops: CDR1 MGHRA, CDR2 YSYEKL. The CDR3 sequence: CASSQDPYEQYF. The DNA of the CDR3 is TGCGCCAGCAGCCAGGATCCCTACGAGCAGTACTTC.

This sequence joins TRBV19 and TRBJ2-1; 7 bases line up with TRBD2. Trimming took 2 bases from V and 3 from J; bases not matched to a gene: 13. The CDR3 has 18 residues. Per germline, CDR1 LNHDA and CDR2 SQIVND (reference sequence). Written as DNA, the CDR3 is TGTGCCAGTAGTATAAAGGGATCTAGCGGACTATACTACAATGAGCAGTTCTTC. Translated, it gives CASSIKGSSGLYYNEQFF. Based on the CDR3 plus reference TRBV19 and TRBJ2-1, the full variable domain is DGGITQSPKYLFRKEGQNVTLSCEQNLNHDAMYWYRQDPGQGLRLIYYSQIVNDFQKGDIAEGYSVSREKKESFPLTVTSAQKNPTAFYLCASSIKGSSGLYYNEQFFGPGTRLTVL.

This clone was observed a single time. The CDR3 sequence is CASSALGLAGGGDTQYF. CDR3 DNA sequence: TGTGCCAGCAGCGCGTTGGGACTAGCGGGGGGCGGGGATACGCAGTATTTT. This rearrangement joins TRBV9 to TRBJ2-3, with TRBD2 matching over 15 bases. Germline assignment: CDR1 SGDLS and CDR2 YYNGEE. The CDR3 is 17 residues long. V lost 3 bases to trimming and J lost 6 bases; unmatched junction nucleotides: 8.

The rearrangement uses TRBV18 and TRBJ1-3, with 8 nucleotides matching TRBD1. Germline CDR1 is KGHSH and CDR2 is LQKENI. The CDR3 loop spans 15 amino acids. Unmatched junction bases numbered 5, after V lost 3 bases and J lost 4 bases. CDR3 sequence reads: CASSPRGQEGNTIYF. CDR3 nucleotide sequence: TGTGCCAGCTCACCCAGGGGGCAGGAAGGAAACACCATATATTTT.

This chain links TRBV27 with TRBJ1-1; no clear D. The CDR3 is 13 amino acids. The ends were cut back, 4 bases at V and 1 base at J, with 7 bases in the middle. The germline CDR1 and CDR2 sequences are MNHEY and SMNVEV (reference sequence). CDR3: CASSSRTNTEAFF. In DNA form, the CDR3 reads TGTGCCAGCAGTTCCCGCACGAACACTGAAGCTTTCTTT.

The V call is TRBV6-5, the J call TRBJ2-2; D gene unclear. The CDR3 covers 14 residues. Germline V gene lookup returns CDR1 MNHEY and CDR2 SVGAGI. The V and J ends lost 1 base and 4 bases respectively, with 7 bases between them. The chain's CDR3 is CASSYLVGTGELFF. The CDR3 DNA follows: TGTGCCAGCAGTTACTTAGTAGGCACCGGGGAGCTGTTTTTT.

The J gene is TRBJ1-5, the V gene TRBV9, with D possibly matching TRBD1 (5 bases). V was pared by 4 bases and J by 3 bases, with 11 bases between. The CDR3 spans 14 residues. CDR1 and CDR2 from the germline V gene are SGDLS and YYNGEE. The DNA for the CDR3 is TGTGCCAGCAGCCCCCGAGGGGACAATCAGCCCCAGCATTTT. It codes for CASSPRGDNQPQHF.

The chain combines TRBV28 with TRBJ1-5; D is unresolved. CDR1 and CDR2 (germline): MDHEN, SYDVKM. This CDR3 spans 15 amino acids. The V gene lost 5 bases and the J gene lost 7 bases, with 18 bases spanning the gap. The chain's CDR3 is CASSPPSGDRQPQHF. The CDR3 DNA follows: TGTGCCAGCAGTCCCCCCTCCGGGGATAGGCAGCCCCAGCATTTT. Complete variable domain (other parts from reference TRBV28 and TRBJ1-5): DVKVTQSSRYLVKRTGEKVFLECVQDMDHENMFWYRQDPGLGLRLIYFSYDVKMKEKGDIPEGYSVSREKKERFSLILESASTNQTSMYLCASSPPSGDRQPQHFGDGTRLSIL.

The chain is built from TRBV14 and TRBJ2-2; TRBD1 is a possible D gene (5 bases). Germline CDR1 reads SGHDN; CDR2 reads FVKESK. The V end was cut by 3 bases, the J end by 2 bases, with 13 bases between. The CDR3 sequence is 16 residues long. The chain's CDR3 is CASSQRTPINTGELFF. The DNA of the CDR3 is TGTGCCAGCAGCCAGAGGACACCCATAAACACCGGGGAGCTGTTTTTT.

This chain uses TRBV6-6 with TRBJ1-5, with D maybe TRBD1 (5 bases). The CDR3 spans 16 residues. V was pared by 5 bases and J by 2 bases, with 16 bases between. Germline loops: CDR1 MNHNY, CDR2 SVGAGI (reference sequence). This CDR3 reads CASSPGTNRGNQPQHF. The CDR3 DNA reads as TGTGCCAGCAGTCCCGGGACCAACAGAGGCAATCAGCCCCAGCATTTT.

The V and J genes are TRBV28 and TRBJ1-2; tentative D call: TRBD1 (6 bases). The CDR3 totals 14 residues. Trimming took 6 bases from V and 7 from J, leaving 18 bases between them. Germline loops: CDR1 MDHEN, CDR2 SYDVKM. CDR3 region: CASRPRGGTRGYTF. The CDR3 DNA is TGTGCCAGCAGACCTAGGGGGGGTACTCGTGGCTACACCTTC.

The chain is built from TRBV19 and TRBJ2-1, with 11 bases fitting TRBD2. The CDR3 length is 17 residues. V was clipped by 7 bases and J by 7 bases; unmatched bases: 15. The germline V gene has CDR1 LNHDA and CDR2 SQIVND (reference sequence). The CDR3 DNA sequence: TGTGCCAGTATCATCGACCCCACTAGCGGGAGAGGGAATGAGCAGTTCTTC. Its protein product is CASIIDPTSGRGNEQFF.

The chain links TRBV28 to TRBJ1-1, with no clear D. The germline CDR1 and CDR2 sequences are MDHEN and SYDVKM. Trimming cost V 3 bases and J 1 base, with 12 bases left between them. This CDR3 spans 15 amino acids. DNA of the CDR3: TGTGCCAGCAGTTTCCCGGGGAGGAAGAACACTGAAGCTTTCTTT. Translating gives CASSFPGRKNTEAFF.

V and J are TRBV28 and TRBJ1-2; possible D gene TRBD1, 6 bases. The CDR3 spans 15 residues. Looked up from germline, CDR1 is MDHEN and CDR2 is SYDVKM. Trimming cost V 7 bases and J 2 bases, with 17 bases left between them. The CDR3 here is CASKQGRTANYGYTF. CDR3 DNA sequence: TGTGCCAGCAAGCAAGGAAGGACAGCAAACTATGGCTACACCTTC.

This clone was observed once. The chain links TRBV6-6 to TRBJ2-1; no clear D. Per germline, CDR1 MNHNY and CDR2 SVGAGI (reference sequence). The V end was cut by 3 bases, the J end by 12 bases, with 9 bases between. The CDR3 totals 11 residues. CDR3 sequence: CASSYPFGQFF. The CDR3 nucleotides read TGTGCCAGCAGTTATCCCTTCGGGCAGTTCTTC.

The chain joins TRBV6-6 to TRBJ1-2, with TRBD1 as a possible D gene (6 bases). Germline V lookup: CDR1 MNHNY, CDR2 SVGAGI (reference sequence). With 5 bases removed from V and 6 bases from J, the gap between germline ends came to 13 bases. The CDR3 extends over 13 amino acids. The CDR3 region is CASSHRVEDGYTF. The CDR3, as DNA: TGTGCCAGCAGTCACAGGGTGGAGGATGGCTACACCTTC.

CDR3 nucleotides: TGCGCCAGCAGCTTGGTGGAGGGGGGCTATGGCTACACCTTC. Translated: CASSLVEGGYGYTF. The rearrangement links TRBV5-1 to TRBJ1-2; possibly TRBD1 for D (6 bases). V lost 0 bases, J lost 4 bases, and 10 bases lay in between. From germline, CDR1 is SGHRS and CDR2 YFSETQ. The CDR3 runs to 14 residues.

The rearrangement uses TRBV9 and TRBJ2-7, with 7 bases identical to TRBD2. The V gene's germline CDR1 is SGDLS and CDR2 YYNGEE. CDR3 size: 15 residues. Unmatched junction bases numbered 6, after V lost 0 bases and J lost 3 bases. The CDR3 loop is CASSVGGGNNYEQYF. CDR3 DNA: TGTGCCAGCAGCGTAGGGGGAGGGAATAACTACGAGCAGTACTTC.